Sequencing of this TCR beta chain was carried out in a study of glioma-infiltrating T cells. Study results and caveats: CDR3 overlap between tissue and blood was very small.

The iRepertoire nested amplicon-rescue multiplex PCR amplified TCR alpha and beta CDR3s from RNA. Input was about 85-400 ng of tissue mRNA or PBMC total RNA. A single record per CDR3 protein comes from TCRdb applying MiXCR to the multiplex PCR reads. Seen here are around 140,000 distinct CDR3 sequences, roughly two fifths observed once, and the top ten hold over 15%. In regard to this clonotype: The target antigen is unknown.

Per the germline V gene, CDR1 is SNHLY and CDR2 is FYNNEI. The CDR3 length is 15 residues. Trimming shortened V by 0 bases and J by 4 bases, and 11 bases separated the two germline ends. The sequence came from a human donor with low-grade glioma or glioblastoma, undergoing nonglioma brain surgery, or in good health (not recorded which). The chain employs TRBV2 and TRBJ2-3; tentative D call: TRBD1 (6 bases). Source material: glioma tissue, nonneoplastic brain tissue, or PBMCs (not recorded which). The CDR3 spells CASSEAGHGADTQYF. Written as DNA, the CDR3 is TGTGCCAGCAGTGAAGCGGGACACGGCGCAGATACGCAGTATTTT.